A single T cell receptor beta chain is shown here with its context. Its antigen target is currently unknown. Per-base qualities were not stored, and no clone one base away is much larger. The data derive from a study of cytomegalovirus exposure and HLA in healthy donors (dated by TCRdb to 2015 to 2018). Study-level background: The 666 repertoires of the first cohort and the 120 validation repertoires were produced on the same platform, according to a later analysis. The study was designed to test whether signatures of past pathogen exposure could be identified by cataloging public T cell receptors. A separate validation cohort of more than 100 different subjects was used in addition to the roughly 700-subject first cohort. To predict cytomegalovirus infection status, the study brought together high-throughput TCR immunosequencing, statistical association of individual TCRs with disease status, and machine learning. Findings and caveats that apply to the study as a whole: While some public TCRs were present in many individuals, most TCR sequences turned up only very rarely across donors. A later analysis lacked HLA typing for the validation cohort, so it scored co-occurrence in that cohort across all 110 or so repertoires. Of the cluster scores, approximately 95% were above 0 in a later analysis, which found that TCRs clustered in the first cohort also tended to co-occur in the 120 validation repertoires. The classifier was reported to diagnose cytomegalovirus status with high specificity and sensitivity in both the original cohort and the validation cohort. A total of 150 or so TCR beta chains were listed by the study as associated with cytomegalovirus. According to the authors, the approach could potentially be generalized to other disease states and immunological phenotypes. A few of the identified cytomegalovirus-associated TCR beta chains were confirmed in vitro to be specific for cytomegalovirus antigens.

The donors were included in the validation cohort of roughly 130 subjects, a group kept apart from the approximately 670-subject first cohort. Library generation was performed with the immunoSEQ multiplex PCR assay. The original pipeline was this. A statistical classification framework was developed to diagnose cytomegalovirus status using the catalog of TCR beta chain sequences. TCRdb's version of the immuneACCESS table is confined to in-frame rearrangements and falls short of the full clone set. An unresolved V gene accounts for under half of the shortfall where checked; the remainder is of unknown origin. Clone size and the V and J calls come from that table; the DNA yielded D and trimming. The sample yields 150,000 to 200,000 clones; 75% to 90% were counted once. The biggest ten clones account for roughly 7% of the sample. What was sequenced was PBMCs. The receptor was isolated from a man aged 18 to 30 in good health and CMV-seropositive.

The DNA sequence is TGTGCCAGCAGTCCAACAGGCGCCTCTGGAAACACCATATATTTT. It encodes CASSPTGASGNTIYF. The chain is made from TRBV27 and TRBJ1-3; the D segment could be TRBD1, given 5 matching bases. The CDR3 spans 15 residues, from the cysteine through the phenylalanine. Only the CDR3 part of the read is kept: 45 bases, read in frame from the first base. Trimming removed 5 bases from V and 0 bases from J, leaving 11 bases between the germline ends. Looking up the germline V gene (reference sequence) yields CDR1 MNHEY and CDR2 SMNVEV.